This TCR beta chain was captured in a study of OX40 agonist ivuxolimab in advanced cancers. In the study overall: Patients were treated with intravenous ivuxolimab, dosed at 0.01 to 10 mg/kg and infused every 2 weeks. Study-level results: The antigens recognized by the expanded peripheral T cells, that is their antigen specificity, were not determined.

Autoimmune disease history or systemic immunosuppression barred patients. As to this clone: Its matching antigen is unknown.

This CDR3 contains 20 residues. CDR1 is MGHRA, CDR2 YSYEKL, per germline. After removal of 4 bases from V and 1 base from J, the junction contained 17 bases not matched to a gene. The data were produced by immunoSEQ multiplex PCR, yet TCRdb's version contains in-frame clones alone and is incomplete. The profile shows about 20,000 clones, about 90% of them singletons. The chain couples TRBV4-1 to TRBJ2-3; 10 bases map to TRBD2. This sequence originates from an adult with an advanced solid tumor such as melanoma, head and neck, liver or kidney cancer. The sample in question was CD4+ or CD8+ T cells sorted from blood, obtained in a trial of the OX40 agonist ivuxolimab. The CDR3 here is CASSPLGVPAGGSGTDTQYF. CDR3 sequence (DNA): TGCGCCAGCAGCCCACTCGGTGTTCCAGCGGGGGGGTCCGGCACAGATACGCAGTATTTT.